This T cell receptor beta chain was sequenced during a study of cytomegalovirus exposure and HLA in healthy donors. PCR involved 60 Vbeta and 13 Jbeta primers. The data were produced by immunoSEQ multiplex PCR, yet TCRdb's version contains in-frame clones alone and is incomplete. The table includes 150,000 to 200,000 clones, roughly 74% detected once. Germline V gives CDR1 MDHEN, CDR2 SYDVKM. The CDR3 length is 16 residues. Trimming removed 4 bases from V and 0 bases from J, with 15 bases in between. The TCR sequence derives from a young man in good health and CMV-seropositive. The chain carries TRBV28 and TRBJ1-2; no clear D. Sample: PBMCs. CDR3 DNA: TGTGCCAGCAGTTCGCCCGTGGGCCCCGCTAACTATGGCTACACCTTC. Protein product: CASSSPVGPANYGYTF.